What follows are 8 T cell receptor beta chains derived from one specimen sequenced in a study of blood T cell repertoires in COVID-19. TCRdb's copy holds only in-frame clones and misses some; the assay was immunoSEQ multiplex PCR. The sample records about 410,000 clones, about nine tenths being singletons. The sequenced sample was peripheral blood. These receptors all come from a woman aged 25-40 years with active or convalescent COVID-19.

The J gene is TRBJ2-3, the V gene TRBV13, with TRBD2 identical over 7 bases. V was clipped by 7 bases and J by 1 base; unmatched bases: 8. Germline values: CDR1 PRHDT, CDR2 FYEKMQ (reference sequence). The CDR3 totals 15 residues. The CDR3 reads CASTQWGGGTDTQYF. The CDR3 DNA sequence: TGTGCCAGCACCCAATGGGGGGGTGGCACAGATACGCAGTATTTT.

The chain links TRBV6-2 or TRBV6-3 to TRBJ1-1, with D perhaps TRBD1 (6 bases). CDR3 size: 14 residues. The V gene's germline CDR1 is MNHEY and CDR2 SVGEGT. Deletions cut 2 bases from V and 6 bases from J, with 13 bases between. The CDR3 spells CASSYQGLIPEAFF. Written as DNA, the CDR3 is TGTGCCAGCAGTTACCAGGGGCTAATCCCTGAAGCTTTCTTT.

This chain uses TRBV2 with TRBJ2-5, with D hard to call. V lost 4 bases and J 4 bases, leaving 10 bases between the germline ends. The germline CDR1 and CDR2 sequences are SNHLY and FYNNEI. The CDR3 runs to 13 residues. CDR3 loop: CASSGHPGETQYF. CDR3 bases: TGTGCCAGCAGTGGTCACCCGGGAGAGACCCAGTACTTC. Full variable domain (outside the CDR3, taken from reference TRBV2 and TRBJ2-5): EPEVTQTPSHQVTQMGQEVILRCVPISNHLYFYWYRQILGQKVEFLVSFYNNEISEKSEIFDDQFSVERPDGSNFTLKIRSTKLEDSAMYFCASSGHPGETQYFGPGTRLLVL.

The gene calls are TRBV5-6 and TRBJ1-2, with 8 bases that match TRBD1. Germline V gene data show CDR1 as SGHDT and CDR2 as YYEEEE. V gave up 4 bases and J gave up 2 bases; unmatched junction bases: 7. CDR3 length: 15 amino acids. CDR3 DNA sequence: TGTGCCAGCAGCCCGACAGGACAGGGAAACTATGGCTACACCTTC. This gives the protein CASSPTGQGNYGYTF. Filled out from reference TRBV5-6 and TRBJ1-2, the complete variable domain reads DAGVTQSPTHLIKTRGQQVTLRCSPKSGHDTVSWYQQALGQGPQFIFQYYEEEERQRGNFPDRFSGHQFPNYSSELNVNALLLGDSALYLCASSPTGQGNYGYTFGSGTRLTVV.

The J gene is TRBJ2-3, the V gene TRBV11-2, with 9 bases matching TRBD2. Germline assignment: CDR1 SGHAT and CDR2 FQNNGV. J gave up 3 bases and V 3 bases, and 4 bases lay outside the gene matches. CDR3 length: 15 amino acids. The CDR3 reads CASSFLAGGTDTQYF. CDR3 in DNA: TGTGCCAGCAGCTTTCTTGCGGGGGGGACAGATACGCAGTATTTT.

This clone was counted once. The chain recombines TRBV18 with TRBJ1-2; 8 bases fit TRBD1. The CDR3 spans 14 residues. The germline V gene encodes CDR1 KGHSH and CDR2 LQKENI. V gave up 6 bases and J gave up 6 bases; unmatched junction bases: 9. CDR3 sequence reads: CASSPGQGANGYTF. Here the CDR3 DNA reads TGTGCCAGCTCCCCGGGGCAGGGGGCGAATGGCTACACCTTC. Drawing the rest from reference TRBV18 and TRBJ1-2, the complete variable domain is NAGVMQNPRHLVRRRGQEARLRCSPMKGHSHVYWYRQLPEEGLKFMVYLQKENIIDESGMPKERFSAEFPKEGPSILRIQQVVRGDSAAYFCASSPGQGANGYTFGSGTRLTVV.

The chain is built from TRBV21-1 and TRBJ1-5; the table's TRBD1 call for D was not verified on the DNA. TRBV21-1 is annotated as a pseudogene. The CDR3 has 16 amino acids. The CDR3 loop reads CASSRGRTGDNQPQHF. In nucleotides, the CDR3 is TGTGCCAGCAGCAGGGGGCGGACAGGAGATAATCAGCCCCAGCATTTT.

The chain employs TRBV6-1 and TRBJ1-2; D perhaps matches TRBD1 (6 bases). The CDR3 covers 16 residues. Trimming took 4 bases from V and 1 from J, leaving 16 bases between them. Germline lookup yields CDR1 MNHNS and CDR2 SASEGT. The CDR3 bases are TGTGCCAGCAGTGCTCTTACAGGGAGGGGTAACTATGGCTACACCTTC. It codes for CASSALTGRGNYGYTF.